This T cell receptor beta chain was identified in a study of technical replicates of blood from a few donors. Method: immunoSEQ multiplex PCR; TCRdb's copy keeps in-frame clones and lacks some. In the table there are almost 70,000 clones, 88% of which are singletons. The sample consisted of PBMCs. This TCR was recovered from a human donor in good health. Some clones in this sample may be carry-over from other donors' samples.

The CDR3 DNA follows: TGTGCCAGCAGCTTAGTGCCCCACCAGCTCGGGGGGCACCAAGAGACCCAGTACTTC. This sequence encodes CASSLVPHQLGGHQETQYF. This chain uses TRBV7-2 with TRBJ2-5; weak D call: TRBD2 (7 bases). Germline values: CDR1 SGHTA, CDR2 FQGNSA. V lost 1 base and J 0 bases, leaving 21 bases between the germline ends. The CDR3 is 19 residues long.